These T cell receptor beta chains were read from a single sample in a study of shared clonotypes between healthy human individuals. TCRdb keeps only in-frame clones here, not all; method: immunoSEQ multiplex PCR. In the table there are a few hundred thousand clones, 73% of which are singletons. What was sequenced was memory CD4+ T cells sorted from blood. Every receptor here comes from a man between 25 and 39 years old in good health. Each CDR3 is given with its conserved first and last residue. Fields, in order: V gene, J gene, clone size, D gene, CDR3 DNA, CDR3 protein. The D gene is left open where the match is weak. Some rows have no size entry. The others give once, few or many, or a class for an expanded clone.

v_gene: TRBV30
j_gene: TRBJ2-1
abundance: .
d_gene: TRBD2
CDR3nt: TGTGCTGGATCGGCTAGCGGACGCCCCACTGAGCAGTTCTTC
CDR3aa: CAGSASGRPTEQFF

v_gene: TRBV2
j_gene: TRBJ1-5
abundance: .
d_gene: .
CDR3nt: TGTGCCAGCCGGGAACAGGGAGTTCTTAGTCAGCCCCAGCATTTT
CDR3aa: CASREQGVLSQPQHF

v_gene: TRBV6-1
j_gene: TRBJ1-4
abundance: .
d_gene: .
CDR3nt: TGTGCCAGCAGTGACACACAGGCAACTAATGAAAAACTGTTTTTT
CDR3aa: CASSDTQATNEKLFF

v_gene: TRBV7-2
j_gene: TRBJ2-7
abundance: .
d_gene: TRBD2
CDR3nt: TGTGCCAGCAGCCCGGGACTAGCGGGAGTTGGCGAGCAGTACTTC
CDR3aa: CASSPGLAGVGEQYF

v_gene: TRBV18
j_gene: TRBJ1-4
abundance: .
d_gene: .
CDR3nt: TGTGCCAGCTCACTTACCGGGTCCCGGGAGGAAAAACTGTTTTTT
CDR3aa: CASSLTGSREEKLFF

v_gene: TRBV28
j_gene: TRBJ2-7
abundance: .
d_gene: TRBD2
CDR3nt: TGTGCCAGCAGTACCTCCGGGACTAATTTCTTCTACGAGCAGTACTTC
CDR3aa: CASSTSGTNFFYEQYF

v_gene: TRBV7-3
j_gene: TRBJ1-4
abundance: .
d_gene: .
CDR3nt: TGTGCCAGCAGTTATACAGGGAGCCCTAATGAAAAACTGTTTTTT
CDR3aa: CASSYTGSPNEKLFF

v_gene: TRBV4-1
j_gene: TRBJ2-2
abundance: few
d_gene: TRBD2
CDR3nt: TGCGCCAGCATGCGGGAGGGCCGTTACACCGGGGAGCTGTTTTTT
CDR3aa: CASMREGRYTGELFF

v_gene: TRBV13
j_gene: TRBJ2-3
abundance: many
d_gene: TRBD2
CDR3nt: TGTGCCAGCGGGAGGGCCGGGACAGATACGCAGTATTTT
CDR3aa: CASGRAGTDTQYF

v_gene: TRBV14
j_gene: TRBJ2-5
abundance: .
d_gene: TRBD1
CDR3nt: TGTGCCAGCAGCCACGACAGGGTCCTGGGGACCCAGTACTTC
CDR3aa: CASSHDRVLGTQYF

v_gene: TRBV2
j_gene: TRBJ1-5
abundance: .
d_gene: .
CDR3nt: TGTGCCAGCAGTGGCCGGGACACGGGTAGCAATCAGCCCCAGCATTTT
CDR3aa: CASSGRDTGSNQPQHF

v_gene: TRBV14
j_gene: TRBJ2-2
abundance: .
d_gene: .
CDR3nt: TGTGCCAGCAGCCAAGCCCAACACGGGGAGCTGTTTTTT
CDR3aa: CASSQAQHGELFF

v_gene: TRBV18
j_gene: TRBJ1-1
abundance: .
d_gene: .
CDR3nt: TGTGCCAGCTCACTTCCAGGGGCGAACACTGAAGCTTTCTTT
CDR3aa: CASSLPGANTEAFF

v_gene: TRBV19
j_gene: TRBJ2-5
abundance: once
d_gene: .
CDR3nt: TGTGCCAGTTCCCCAACTAGGGCGGCACAAGAGACCCAGTACTTC
CDR3aa: CASSPTRAAQETQYF

v_gene: TRBV6-5
j_gene: TRBJ2-1
abundance: .
d_gene: .
CDR3nt: TGTGCCAGCAGTGCAGCGGGCCGGTACAATGAGCAGTTCTTC
CDR3aa: CASSAAGRYNEQFF

v_gene: TRBV18
j_gene: TRBJ1-2
abundance: .
d_gene: .
CDR3nt: TGTGCCAGCTCATCATCGTCAACGGCGGGGAGGATTTATGGCTACACCTTC
CDR3aa: CASSSSSTAGRIYGYTF

v_gene: TRBV5-1
j_gene: TRBJ2-7
abundance: .
d_gene: .
CDR3nt: TGCGCCAGCAGCTTGGGCCTACTACTATCCTCCTACGAGCAGTACTTC
CDR3aa: CASSLGLLLSSYEQYF

v_gene: TRBV7-2
j_gene: TRBJ1-1
abundance: .
d_gene: .
CDR3nt: TGTGCCAGCAGCCGTCGGCAGGGCACTGAAGCTTTCTTT
CDR3aa: CASSRRQGTEAFF

v_gene: TRBV2
j_gene: TRBJ2-4
abundance: .
d_gene: .
CDR3nt: TGTGCCAGCAGGGGACCGGGGAGCAAAAACATTCAGTACTTC
CDR3aa: CASRGPGSKNIQYF

v_gene: TRBV28
j_gene: TRBJ1-5
abundance: .
d_gene: TRBD1
CDR3nt: TGTGCCAGCAGAGAATATCCCGGGACAGGGGAACAGCCCCAGCATTTT
CDR3aa: CASREYPGTGEQPQHF

v_gene: TRBV7-3
j_gene: TRBJ2-2
abundance: .
d_gene: .
CDR3nt: TGTGCCAGCAGCCCGCAGTTCACCGGGGAGCTGTTTTTT
CDR3aa: CASSPQFTGELFF

v_gene: TRBV15
j_gene: TRBJ1-2
abundance: .
d_gene: .
CDR3nt: TGTGCCACCAGCAGAGAGAGGGGTAGGGGGTATGGCTACACCTTC
CDR3aa: CATSRERGRGYGYTF

v_gene: TRBV14
j_gene: TRBJ2-3
abundance: .
d_gene: TRBD1
CDR3nt: TGTGCCAGCAGCCAAGAGACAGGGTTCTCCACAGATACGCAGTATTTT
CDR3aa: CASSQETGFSTDTQYF

v_gene: TRBV10-3
j_gene: TRBJ2-3
abundance: .
d_gene: TRBD2
CDR3nt: TGTGCCATCAGTGCGGGGAATCTAGCGGGAGTCGGCACAGATACGCAGTATTTT
CDR3aa: CAISAGNLAGVGTDTQYF

v_gene: TRBV18
j_gene: TRBJ1-1
abundance: many
d_gene: .
CDR3nt: TGTGCCAGCTCACCCCTTCCTCTGGGAGGGGTGAACACTGAAGCTTTCTTT
CDR3aa: CASSPLPLGGVNTEAFF

v_gene: TRBV5-6
j_gene: TRBJ1-2
abundance: .
d_gene: TRBD1
CDR3nt: TGTGCCAGCAGCACTACAGGGGAGTTGGGCTACACCTTC
CDR3aa: CASSTTGELGYTF

v_gene: TRBV29-1
j_gene: TRBJ2-1
abundance: few
d_gene: .
CDR3nt: TGCAGCGTGGGCTTCCTGACCGTAAATGAGCAGTTCTTC
CDR3aa: CSVGFLTVNEQFF

v_gene: TRBV20-1
j_gene: TRBJ2-2
abundance: many
d_gene: .
CDR3nt: TGCAGTGCGTGGGGTGGGGAGCTGTTTTTT
CDR3aa: CSAWGGELFF

v_gene: TRBV7-9
j_gene: TRBJ2-5
abundance: .
d_gene: .
CDR3nt: TGTGCCAGCAGCCTAGTATTACAAGAGACCCAGTACTTC
CDR3aa: CASSLVLQETQYF

v_gene: TRBV28
j_gene: TRBJ1-2
abundance: few
d_gene: .
CDR3nt: TGTGCCAGCAGTTTAGGGTACGGATATGGCTACACCTTC
CDR3aa: CASSLGYGYGYTF

v_gene: TRBV27
j_gene: TRBJ1-2
abundance: once
d_gene: .
CDR3nt: TGTGCCAGCAGTTTATATGTGGACTATGGCTACACCTTC
CDR3aa: CASSLYVDYGYTF